The source of this T cell receptor (beta chain) is a study of monozygotic twins with inflammatory bowel disease. As for this clonotype: Its antigen is not known.

General study findings and limits: There was no way to distinguish the different T cell subtypes. Relative clonotype sharing with others was diminished in IBD patients versus healthy twins, particularly with disease activity. The study found lower TCRbeta diversity (inverse Simpson) in IBD patients than in healthy co-twins.

The CDR3 extends over 16 amino acids. Germline values: CDR1 SQVTM, CDR2 ANQGSEA. Amplification of TCRalpha and TCRbeta cDNA involved two nested PCRs that ran for around 16 and 10 cycles. After re-calling the 5' RACE reads, TCRdb lists one entry per CDR3 protein, DNA absent. This sample lists more than 75,000 distinct CDR3 sequences; its ten largest clones have 6.5% to 9%. The sequence came from a human donor with ulcerative colitis or Crohn's disease, or a healthy co-twin of an affected twin (not recorded which). The source material was blood. The chain combines TRBV29-1 with TRBJ2-2; TCRdb outputs TRBD1, but without DNA this stays unchecked. The CDR3 is CSVEIGQGTHGGELFF.